Listed below are T cell receptor beta chains from one sample, sequenced in a study of T cells in localized non-small cell lung cancer. The repertoire was sequenced with immunoSEQ multiplex PCR; TCRdb's copy has only in-frame clones and lacks some. The table has approximately 3,600 clones, approximately 26% seen once. Material: lung tumor tissue, obtained before any cancer treatment. These receptors came from a woman aged 35-75 years with stage I lung adenocarcinoma. CDR3s leave out the opening cysteine and the closing phenylalanine or tryptophan. The order of the fields is V gene, CDR3 length, CDR3 protein.

TRBV30 13 AWSVEGWGARGYT
TRBV6-7 9 ASKRSGRKF
TRBV6-8 14 ASSYSFTSSGNTIY
TRBV19 11 ATSGGRHDGYT
TRBV11-3 12 ASSLLAGVETQY
TRBV15 12 ATSRDRGRTEAF
TRBV30 16 AWTGLAGLLSGYNEQF
TRBV5-1 13 ASSLGSGGNYGYT
TRBV6-8 15 ASSYRGGAEYQETQY
TRBV11-3 13 ASSLGTVSYNEQF
TRBV10-3 14 AISEELARSSYEQY
TRBV6-8 14 ASTGGIDREVGKQF
TRBV6-9 11 ASSSGLLDTQY
TRBV11-3 12 ASSPTYTSYEQY
TRBV11-3 12 ASSSQGGGTEAF
TRBV9 12 ASSVQGTQETQY
TRBV11-3 12 ASSRTGINTEAF
TRBV5-1 12 ASSLGQINSPLH
TRBV11-3 14 ASRPRLATHNNEQF
TRBV11-3 12 ASSQPQGYNEQF
TRBV6-8 13 ASSYVFTGSGELF
TRBV23-1 13 ASSQTRSLPYEQY
TRBV15 13 ATSARAGGWSEQY
TRBV5-1 12 ASSGTSGSFEQF
TRBV9 14 ASCFPGQGSTGELF
TRBV19 11 ASSQQGNTEAF
TRBV12-5 16 ASGLPQGLAGAGNEQF
TRBV11-3 12 ASSAGQGYTEAF
TRBV18 13 ASSPFGTYSYEQY
TRBV11-3 17 ASSPRVAQAWGTNNEQF
TRBV11-3 13 ASSLGVLLPSEQF
TRBV19 14 ASSIRGEGSNQPQH
TRBV6-8 11 ASSQQGVNEQF
TRBV6-8 11 AISVDGSYEQY
TRBV5-1 12 ASSWTGSTGELF